This T cell receptor beta chain was obtained from a study of T cell repertoires in cytomegalovirus infection. The wider study: CMV infection together with matching HLA type was indicated by public TCR beta signatures.

Study-wide points: HLA-C-restricted CMV clonotypes gave the most frequent clonotype in two of eight donors.

TCRdb analysed the reads with MiXCR anew, one entry per CDR3 protein. The top ten hold approximately 10% of the sample, which has some 400,000 distinct CDR3 sequences, around a sixth seen once. The CDR3 is made up of 16 amino acids. Germline CDR1 LNHDA, CDR2 SQIVND (reference sequence). With V trimmed by 6 bases and J by 4 bases, 6 bases remained unmatched. A remark on this clonotype: Its cognate antigen is unknown.

The TCR sequence derives from a human donor in good health (CMV status not recorded). Some clones in this sample may be carry-over from other donors' samples. Input material: PBMCs. The V and J genes are TRBV19 and TRBJ2-1, with 13 bases identical to TRBD2. In nucleotides, the CDR3 is TGTGCCAGTAGCGGACTAGCGGGAGAGAGGTACAATGAGCAGTTCTTC. Residues: CASSGLAGERYNEQFF.